Sequencing of this T cell receptor beta chain was carried out in a study of control samples from healthy donors and cancer patients. Germline CDR1 is SGHTA and CDR2 is FQGNSA. After removal of 7 bases from V and 5 bases from J, the junction contained 8 bases not matched to a gene. This CDR3 contains 14 residues. TCRdb keeps only in-frame clones here, not all; method: immunoSEQ multiplex PCR. The table lists fewer than 200,000 clones, around 94% of them singletons. The specimen sequenced was PBMCs. This chain connects TRBV7-2 to TRBJ2-3; TRBD1 matches 8 bases. The TCR sequence derives from a man in his fifties or sixties with colorectal cancer. In DNA form, the CDR3 reads TGTGCCAGCACCTCCGGACAGGGTATAGATACGCAGTATTTT. This sequence encodes CASTSGQGIDTQYF. Based on the CDR3 plus reference TRBV7-2 and TRBJ2-3, the full variable domain is GAGVSQSPSNKVTEKGKDVELRCDPISGHTALYWYRQSLGQGLEFLIYFQGNSAPDKSGLPSDRFSAERTGGSVSTLTIQRTQQEDSAVYLCASTSGQGIDTQYFGPGTRLTVL.